The source of this T cell receptor beta chain is a study of neurological immune-mediated disorders. Study-wide results and caveats: Multiple sclerosis, the disease with the least TCR clonal expansion, fell below healthy controls, whereas HTLV-1-associated myelopathy showed the most.

Time point described: longitudinal time-point 1 (baseline). Volunteers at a blood bank in Maryland, USA, were the healthy controls. The method for making cDNA was 5'RACE, and it used 10-nucleotide random UMIs. TCRdb processed the 5' RACE reads anew with MiXCR; each CDR3 protein has one entry. The repertoire consists of tens of thousands of distinct CDR3 sequences, with about 9% occurring once and the leading ten covering roughly 1.5%. This clonotype was detected many times. What it recognizes is unknown. The clonotype comes from a woman between 40 and 55 years old in good health. Sample: PBMCs.

CDR3 sequence reads: CASTPQQTEAFF. CDR3 in DNA: TGTGCCAGCACCCCCCAGCAGACTGAAGCTTTCTTT. V and J are TRBV12-3 or TRBV12-4 and TRBJ1-1; D is undetermined. This CDR3 is 12 amino acids long. Deletions cut 7 bases from V and 5 bases from J, with 11 bases between.